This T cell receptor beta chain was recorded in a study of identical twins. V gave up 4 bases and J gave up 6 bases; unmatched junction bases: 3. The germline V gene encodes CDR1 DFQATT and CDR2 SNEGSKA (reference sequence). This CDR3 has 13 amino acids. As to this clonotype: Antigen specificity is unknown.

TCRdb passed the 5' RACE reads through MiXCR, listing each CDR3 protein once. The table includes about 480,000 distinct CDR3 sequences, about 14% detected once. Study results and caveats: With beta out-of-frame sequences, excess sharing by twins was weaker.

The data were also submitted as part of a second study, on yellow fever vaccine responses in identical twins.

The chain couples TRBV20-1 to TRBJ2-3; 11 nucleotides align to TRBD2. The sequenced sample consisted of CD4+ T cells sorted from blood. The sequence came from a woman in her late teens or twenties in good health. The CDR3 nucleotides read TGCAGTGCTATAGCGGGGGGGCGCGATACGCAGTATTTT. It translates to CSAIAGGRDTQYF.